This TCR beta chain was identified during a study of T cells in Graves' hyperthyroidism and ophthalmopathy (dated by TCRdb to about 2019). As for the study more broadly: A discovery cohort of around 98 patients, about 43 with Graves' ophthalmopathy and roughly 59 with stable Graves' hyperthyroidism, was used to find distinguishing TCR V-J signatures. Prospective prediction of ophthalmopathy was tested in an independent validation cohort consisting of fewer than 20 hyperthyroidism patients and around 17 patients who later progressed to ophthalmopathy. The approximately 100 discovery patients were randomly split 7:3 into training and test sets. In addition, the study compared T-cell repertoires in thyroid tissue and in blood from roughly 6 Graves' hyperthyroidism patients. After sampling, hyperthyroidism patients received methimazole starting at 30 mg daily, and ophthalmopathy patients received high-dose intravenous methylprednisolone. According to the paper, TCR Vbeta CDR3 sequencing was carried out on 120 to 150 peripheral blood samples, which came from over 40 ophthalmopathy, some 73 hyperthyroidism and approximately 17 progressor patients.

Amplification of TCR beta CDR3 regions was carried out from RNA transcripts. The first round of RT-PCR for the TCR CDR3 was performed with the HTBI primer set and the Qiagen OneStep RT-PCR kit. The libraries were constructed in a second round of multiplex PCR and then size-selected and purified. The libraries were sequenced on an Illumina HiSeq2000 using paired-end 100 bp reads. The study's own analysis went as follows. Raw data were processed with SOAPnuke, discarding reads with adapters, uncalled bases, mean Phred below 15, or no exact constant-primer or identifier match. COPE v1.2.5 was used to merge the high-quality paired reads, and each unique nucleotide sequence was defined as a clonotype. MiTCR v1.1 was used to align the clonotypes against IMGT TRBV, TRBD and TRBJ reference segments. The analysis included only V-J combinations with a frequency above 0.0001, which together covered 99% to 99.2% of the repertoires. The TCS score was defined as the ratio of F50 (clonal expansion) to E x V (chaos), calculated using BLOSUM62-based TCRdist between CDR3 peptides within each V-J. Welch's t-statistics and random forest reduced around 510 V-J features to roughly 13, which were used in a naive Bayes classifier (R e1071). The similarity between thyroid and blood repertoires was quantified using the Morisita-Horn index. The public reads were run again by TCRdb, first through fastp at Q25 and then through MiXCR, and only productive beta chains were kept. A single entry per CDR3 protein holds the most common genes and DNA from its merged rows. The V and J calls were not made by the authors but by TCRdb's processing. The sample table shows over 650,000 distinct CDR3 sequences, and 45% are seen once. Of the sample, under 8% falls within the top ten clones.

From its cysteine to its phenylalanine, the CDR3 spans 13 amino acids. Only the CDR3 region is kept as DNA, spanning 39 bases read in frame from base 1. The V and J ends are trimmed by 5 bases and 4 bases, leaving 11 bases between them. Exclusion was applied to patients with uncontrolled infections, other autoimmune diseases, pregnancy or lactation. Diagnoses were established on the basis of clinical symptoms, serum thyroxine and TRAb, thyroid ultrasound, and orbital computed tomography. Trizol reagent was used to extract total RNA, and RNA quality was then checked on an Agilent 2100 Bioanalyzer. The study at large found these results: No statistical method was used to set the sample size in advance, and investigators knew the group allocation. In validation, the model predicted progression to ophthalmopathy with roughly 66% sensitivity and 72% to 75% specificity, a median of about 6 months before onset. A model built on a 13 V-J signature distinguished ophthalmopathy from stable hyperthyroidism, reaching over 85% sensitivity and about 81% specificity in cross-validation and 80%/75% in testing. Most expanded thyroid clonotypes (frequency above 0.001) were also detected in blood, suggesting blood repertoires may reflect thyroid immune responses.

As for this clonotype: The specificity of this receptor is unknown. Base qualities are not recorded, but no much larger clone differs from it by a single base.

Input material: peripheral blood or thyroid tissue (not recorded which). The chain uses TRBV12-3 or TRBV12-4 and TRBJ1-2, with the D gene not clear enough to name. The sequence derives from an adult man with Graves' disease, either hyperthyroidism or ophthalmopathy (not recorded which). The DNA sequence follows: TGTGCCAGCAGTGAGACATTATCCTATGGCTACACCTTC. Its product reads: CASSETLSYGYTF.